These 18 T cell receptor beta chains were all obtained from the same sample, sequenced in a study of blood T cells in healthy people across ages. A J-beta primer mix and a sample-barcoded 5' primer were used in a second PCR of about 7 to 11 cycles. MiXCR, applied by TCRdb to the 5' RACE reads, yields one record per CDR3 protein. The table has about 1,600,000 distinct CDR3 sequences, roughly 45% seen once. Sequenced sample: blood. The receptors shown here come from a woman aged 18-29 years in good health.

Concerning this clonotype: The junction does not match germline at one end; this may be a read error. This chain joins TRBV14 and TRBJ2-3; D is ambiguous. CDR3 length: 12 residues. Germline CDR1 SGHDN, CDR2 FVKESK. The CDR3 protein is CASSRYTYTQYF. CDR3 nucleotides: TGTGCCAGCAGCCGTTACACATATACGCAGTATTTT.

Only a few counts were recorded for this clonotype. The chain employs TRBV7-2 and TRBJ1-2, with D possibly being TRBD1 (6 bases). The CDR3 length is 13 residues. The germline V and J ends were trimmed by 6 bases and 6 bases, with 14 bases remaining between them. Germline lookup yields CDR1 SGHTA and CDR2 FQGNSA. As DNA, the CDR3 is TGTGCCAGCAGTGGGGGCGCGAACAATGGCTACACCTTC. Its translation is CASSGGANNGYTF.

J is TRBJ2-3 and V is TRBV15, with D unclear. Trimming removed 1 base at V and 2 bases at J, with 10 bases between. Germline V gene sequence: CDR1 LNHNV, CDR2 YYDKDF (reference sequence). The CDR3 runs to 15 residues. The CDR3 is CATSRVRPFTDTQYF. The DNA of the CDR3 is TGTGCCACCAGCAGAGTTAGGCCTTTCACAGATACGCAGTATTTT.

J is TRBJ2-1 and V is TRBV20-1; 9 bases fit TRBD2. V trimming: 1 base; J trimming: 1 base; junction bases outside the gene matches: 8. The CDR3 contains 17 residues. Germline V CDR1 and CDR2: DFQATT, SNEGSKA (reference sequence). CDR3 region: CSARGNSGSASYNEQFF. The CDR3 DNA reads TGCAGTGCTAGAGGAAATAGCGGGAGCGCTTCCTACAATGAGCAGTTCTTC.

This chain connects TRBV7-3 to TRBJ2-3; the D gene is possibly TRBD2 (6 bases). The germline gives CDR1 SGHTA, CDR2 FQGTGA. V gave up 4 bases and J gave up 4 bases, with 12 bases separating them. The CDR3 has 14 amino acids. CDR3 sequence reads: CASSSTGGSDTQYF. The CDR3 DNA follows: TGTGCCAGCAGCTCTACCGGGGGTTCAGATACGCAGTATTTT.

This clonotype was observed at least ten times. V is TRBV12-5 and J is TRBJ2-3; the D gene is possibly TRBD2 (5 bases). The CDR3 loop spans 17 amino acids. The germline V and J ends were trimmed by 6 bases and 0 bases, with 19 bases remaining between them. Germline V CDR1 and CDR2: LGHNT, FRNRAP. In DNA, the CDR3 is TGTGCTAGTGGCCCCATTCCGAGCGGTTCTAGCACAGATACGCAGTATTTT. Amino acid sequence: CASGPIPSGSSTDTQYF.

There are a few counts of this clonotype. The chain employs TRBV20-1 and TRBJ2-5, with D unclear. CDR1 DFQATT and CDR2 SNEGSKA come from the germline V gene (reference sequence). Trimming cost V 0 bases and J 0 bases, with 2 bases left between them. The CDR3 is made up of 12 amino acids. The chain's CDR3 is CSAREYQETQYF. Here the CDR3 DNA reads TGCAGTGCTAGAGAGTACCAAGAGACCCAGTACTTC.

The chain combines TRBV5-5 with TRBJ1-2; D unclear. Germline V lookup: CDR1 SGHKS, CDR2 YYEKEE (reference sequence). The ends were cut back, 4 bases at V and 2 bases at J, with 18 bases in the middle. This CDR3 is built from 16 residues. The chain's CDR3 is CASSPQGSQVNYGYTF. The CDR3 coding sequence is TGTGCCAGCAGCCCCCAAGGAAGCCAGGTCAACTATGGCTACACCTTC.

The CDR3, as DNA: TGTGCCAGCAGTGTTCAAAGGGCGGGGACTGAAGCTTTCTTT. Residues: CASSVQRAGTEAFF. The chain joins TRBV12-3 or TRBV12-4 to TRBJ1-1, with D uncertain. CDR3 length equals 14 residues. The V and J ends lost 5 bases and 5 bases respectively, with 15 bases between them.

The rearrangement uses TRBV20-1 and TRBJ2-7; D is possibly TRBD1 (5 bases). V shed 2 bases and J shed 4 bases, with 12 bases lying between them. The CDR3 contains 13 residues. Germline CDR1 and CDR2: DFQATT and SNEGSKA (reference sequence). The CDR3 here is CSARRGQGYEQYF. The CDR3 coding sequence is TGCAGTGCTAGAAGGGGTCAAGGGTACGAGCAGTACTTC.

This clonotype was counted many times. The rearrangement joins TRBV15 to TRBJ1-2; the match to TRBD1 covers 8 bases. Trimming took 3 bases from V and 4 from J; bases not matched to a gene: 4. CDR1 and CDR2 (germline): LNHNV, YYDKDF (reference sequence). CDR3 size: 14 residues. The CDR3 DNA sequence: TGTGCCACCAGCAGTGAGGACAGGGCCTATGGCTACACCTTC. Protein: CATSSEDRAYGYTF.

The CDR3 loop is CASSYSEGRLNYGYTF. The CDR3 DNA reads TGTGCCAGCAGTTACTCTGAAGGACGACTTAACTATGGCTACACCTTC. The chain is built from TRBV6-6 and TRBJ1-2; no clear D. The V end was cut by 0 bases, the J end by 1 base, with 12 bases between. The CDR3 is 16 residues long. The V gene's germline CDR1 is MNHNY and CDR2 SVGAGI (reference sequence).

This clonotype was counted between two and nine times. The rearrangement joins TRBV20-1 to TRBJ1-6, with TRBD1 identical over 7 bases. J lost 6 bases, V lost 6 bases, and 14 bases had no gene match. The CDR3 consists of 16 residues. In germline, CDR1 is DFQATT, CDR2 SNEGSKA (reference sequence). The chain's CDR3 is CSATARDRQFNSPLHF. In DNA form, the CDR3 reads TGCAGTGCCACCGCCCGGGACAGACAATTTAATTCACCCCTCCACTTT.

For this clonotype: The junction does not match germline at one end; this may be a read error. The chain uses TRBV5-1 and TRBJ2-5; 10 bases fit TRBD2. This CDR3 is 18 amino acids long. CDR1 is SGHRS, CDR2 YFSETQ, per germline. The CDR3 reads CANSFERGGRYDKETQYF. As DNA, the CDR3 is TGCGCCAACAGCTTTGAGCGGGGGGGCCGGTATGACAAAGAGACCCAGTACTTC.

The genes are TRBV28 and TRBJ2-3; D is perhaps TRBD2 (6 bases). The CDR3 is 15 residues long. Germline V lookup: CDR1 MDHEN, CDR2 SYDVKM. Trimming stripped 6 bases from V and 0 bases from J, with 13 bases between. The DNA for the CDR3 is TGTGCCAGCAGCGGGACTCTCGCGAGCACAGATACGCAGTATTTT. Its protein product is CASSGTLASTDTQYF.

The chain couples TRBV7-9 to TRBJ2-7; D unresolved. CDR1 is SEHNR and CDR2 is FQNEAQ in the germline V gene (reference sequence). Trimming stripped 1 base from V and 6 bases from J, with 7 bases between. This CDR3 spans 12 amino acids. Here the CDR3 DNA reads TGTGCCAGCAGCTTAGACTATCCCGAGCAGTACTTC. Its translation is CASSLDYPEQYF.

V is TRBV6-5 and J is TRBJ1-1; possible D gene TRBD1, 5 bases. V was cut by 4 bases and J by 6 bases, with 15 bases left in between. Germline V gene data show CDR1 as MNHEY and CDR2 as SVGAGI. The CDR3 is 14 residues long. CDR3 amino acids: CASSSVGGTAEAFF. The DNA of the CDR3 is TGTGCCAGCAGTTCGGTCGGGGGGACGGCTGAAGCTTTCTTT.

The genes are TRBV12-5 and TRBJ1-1; TRBD1 agrees at 7 bases. The germline V gene encodes CDR1 LGHNT and CDR2 FRNRAP. CDR3 size: 17 residues. V gave up 0 bases and J gave up 1 base; unmatched junction bases: 8. In DNA form, the CDR3 reads TGTGCTAGTGGTTTGGTAGGGGAGGGGGCTAGGAACACTGAAGCTTTCTTT. It codes for CASGLVGEGARNTEAFF.